Listed below are T cell receptor beta chains from one sample, sequenced in a study of cytomegalovirus exposure and HLA in healthy donors. Here immunoSEQ multiplex PCR was the method, and the copy in TCRdb shows in-frame clones only, minus some. The sample has around 130,000 clones; less than 85% are singletons. Material: PBMCs. These receptors came from a man younger than 45 in good health and CMV-seronegative. CDR3s include the opening cysteine and the closing phenylalanine or tryptophan. D genes are given only for firm matches. Rows give clone size only sometimes, using once, few, many, or a class for an expanded clone.

J	D	V	size	DNA	CDR3
TRBJ1-4	TRBD1	TRBV30	NA	TGTGCCTGGAGTGTAGGGGGCGGCGGATCACTGTTTTTT	CAWSVGGGGSLFF
TRBJ2-7	NA	TRBV5-5	NA	TGTGCCAGCAGCTTGGGCGATATTCGCCAGTACTTC	CASSLGDIRQYF
TRBJ1-5	NA	TRBV7-8	NA	TGTGCCAGCAGCTTAACTCAGGGGAGGCCCCAGCATTTT	CASSLTQGRPQHF
TRBJ1-4	TRBD1	TRBV25-1	NA	TGTGCCAGCAGTGAACACAGGGGGAGAGGCGATGAAAAACTGTTTTTT	CASSEHRGRGDEKLFF
TRBJ2-3	TRBD2	TRBV7-8	NA	TGTGCCAGCAGCTTAGCGATAATAGCGGGAACAGATACGCAGTATTTT	CASSLAIIAGTDTQYF
TRBJ2-7	NA	TRBV7-9	NA	TGTGCCAGCAGCGCCCCCCGGAGGGCCCAGCCCTACGAGCAGTACTTC	CASSAPRRAQPYEQYF
TRBJ2-7	TRBD1	TRBV28	NA	TGTGCCAGCAGATACTCGACAGGGACCTACGAGCAGTACTTC	CASRYSTGTYEQYF
TRBJ2-7	NA	TRBV7-9	NA	TGTTCCAGCAGCTTTGGGGGAGGTGGACCCTACGAGCAGTACTTC	CSSSFGGGGPYEQYF
TRBJ1-5	NA	TRBV25-1	NA	TGTGCCAGCAGTGAGGGAGGGGCACAGCCCCAGAATTTT	CASSEGGAQPQNF
TRBJ2-7	NA	TRBV5-6	few	TGTGCCAGCCTCCCCACGGGCGGCGGGATCAACGAGCAGTACTTC	CASLPTGGGINEQYF
TRBJ1-5	TRBD1	TRBV19	few	TGTGCCACCCGGGACAGGGGTTCGAAGATGACGAGTGGGGTAAGAAGCAATCAGCCCCAGCATTTT	CATRDRGSKMTSGVRSNQPQHF
TRBJ2-7	NA	TRBV4-1	NA	TGCGCCAGCAGCCAGGCCCCCTCCTACGAGCAGTACTTC	CASSQAPSYEQYF
TRBJ1-5	TRBD1	TRBV5-6	NA	TGTGCCAGCAGCTTGGCCGGGGGACAGGGTCGCCAGCCCCAGCATTTT	CASSLAGGQGRQPQHF
TRBJ2-7	NA	TRBV27	NA	TGTGCCAGCAGTTTATCGGCTAGCTCTGCTTACGAGCAGTACTTC	CASSLSASSAYEQYF
TRBJ1-5	NA	TRBV7-9	NA	TGTGCCAGCAGCTTAGGGGCAGGCGTGCAGCCCCAGAATTTT	CASSLGAGVQPQNF
TRBJ2-7	TRBD2	TRBV28	NA	TGTGCCATCGGACTAGCGGGAGAAAGCGAGCAGTACTTC	CAIGLAGESEQYF
TRBJ1-5	TRBD1	TRBV27	NA	TGTGCCAGCAGTCCGGGACAGGGTAATCAGCCCCAGCATTTT	CASSPGQGNQPQHF
TRBJ1-5	TRBD1	TRBV6-5	NA	TGTGCCAGCAGACAGACAGGGGGACGTCAGCCCCAGCATTTT	CASRQTGGRQPQHF
TRBJ2-1	TRBD2	TRBV7-8	NA	TGTGCCAGCAGCTTAAGAGGACTAGCGGGAGGCCATGAGCAGTTCTTC	CASSLRGLAGGHEQFF
TRBJ2-6	NA	TRBV28	NA	TGTGCCAGCATTTCAGGGGTTTGGTCTGGGGCCAACGTCCTGACTTTC	CASISGVWSGANVLTF
TRBJ1-1	TRBD1	TRBV19	NA	TGTGCCAGTATTCCCGGGACAGGGGGCACTGAAGCTTTCTTT	CASIPGTGGTEAFF
TRBJ2-3	NA	TRBV7-6	NA	TGTGCCAGCAGTATATCGGGGGATACGCAGTATTTT	CASSISGDTQYF
TRBJ2-1	TRBD2	TRBV19	NA	TGTGCCAGTAGTGTTAGCGGGATCGCCTACAATGAGCAGTTCTTC	CASSVSGIAYNEQFF
TRBJ2-4	TRBD1	TRBV19	NA	TGTGCCAGTAGTACCGGGACAGCCGGAAACATTCAGTACTTC	CASSTGTAGNIQYF
TRBJ1-5	NA	TRBV29-1	NA	TGCAGCGTTGGACAGGCAAATCAGCCCCAGAATTTT	CSVGQANQPQNF
TRBJ1-2	TRBD1	TRBV5-4	NA	TGTGCCAGCAGCTCCCAGGGACAGGGAAATGGCTACACCTTC	CASSSQGQGNGYTF
TRBJ1-1	TRBD1	TRBV19	few	TGTGCCAGTAGTATTATGGGACAGGGGTGGAGGGCTTTCTTT	CASSIMGQGWRAFF